This section outlines one TCR beta chain sequence together with its context. Its cognate antigen is unknown. This sample stems from a study of memory CD4+ T cells and cytomegalovirus serostatus. Study details: Healthy Belgian adult donors included roughly nine CMV-positive and around 25 CMV-negative people. Study results and limitations: Suggested: most of the CMV-linked TCR signature lies in CD4+ memory cells. CMV serostatus prediction reached median AUC about 0.95, or 0.9 with US-trained model.

The sort gate was single viable CD3+CD4+CD8-CD45RO+ cells for memory CD4+ T cells. Serum IgG to CMV pp150, pp28, p38 and p52 defined serostatus. CDR3 size: 14 residues. V gave up 4 bases and J gave up 4 bases, with 13 bases separating them. From germline, CDR1 is SNHLY and CDR2 FYNNEI. Clones were sequenced by immunoSEQ multiplex PCR, and TCRdb holds only the in-frame ones, with some missing. In the table there are tens of thousands of clones, roughly four fifths of which are singletons. The chain recombines TRBV2 with TRBJ1-2; the D gene is possibly TRBD1 (5 bases). The source material was memory CD4+ T cells from blood. The TCR originated in an adult in good health and CMV-seronegative. The CDR3 DNA reads as TGTGCCAGCAGTGGATGGGCAGGGTCCTATGGCTACACCTTC. Its translation is CASSGWAGSYGYTF.